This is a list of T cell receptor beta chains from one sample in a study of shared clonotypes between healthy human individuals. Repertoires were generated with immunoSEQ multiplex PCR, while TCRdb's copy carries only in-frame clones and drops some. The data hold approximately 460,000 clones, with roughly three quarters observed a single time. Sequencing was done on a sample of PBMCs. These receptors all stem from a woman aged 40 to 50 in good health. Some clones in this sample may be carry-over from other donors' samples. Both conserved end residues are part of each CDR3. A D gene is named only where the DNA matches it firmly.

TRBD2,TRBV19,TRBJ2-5,TGTGCCAGTAGTTTACAGGGGCCACTAGCGGGATCGGAGACCCAGTACTTC,CASSLQGPLAGSETQYF
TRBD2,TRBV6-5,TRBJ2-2,TGTGCCAGCAGTTATTCAGCGGGAGTAGCCACCGGGGAGCTGTTTTTT,CASSYSAGVATGELFF
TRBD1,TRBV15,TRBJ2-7,TGTGCCACCAGCAGTCTCGACAGGGGGCATCGGGAGCAGTACTTC,CATSSLDRGHREQYF
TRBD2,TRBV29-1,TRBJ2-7,TGCAGCGTTGCAGCGACTAGCGGGAGTTTTGGCGAGCAGTACTTC,CSVAATSGSFGEQYF
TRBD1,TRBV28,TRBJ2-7,TGTGCCAGCAGTAACCAGGGGGCAACCGGGCCCTACGAGCAGTACTTC,CASSNQGATGPYEQYF
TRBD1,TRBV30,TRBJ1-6,TGTGCCCGGAGCGTAAACAGGGGTTCACCCCTCCACTTT,CARSVNRGSPLHF
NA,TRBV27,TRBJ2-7,TGTGCCAGCAGTCTTAATCCAAGGGGCGAGCAGTACTTC,CASSLNPRGEQYF
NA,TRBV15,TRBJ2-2,TGTGCCACCAGTACGCCCGGGGAAACCGGGGAGCTGTTTTTT,CATSTPGETGELFF
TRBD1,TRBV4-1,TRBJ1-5,TGCGCCAGCAGCCAATCGGGACAGGGGCATCAGCCCCAGCATTTT,CASSQSGQGHQPQHF
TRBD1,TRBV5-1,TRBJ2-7,TGCGCCAGCAGCTCATTAACAGGGGACGAGCAGTACTTC,CASSSLTGDEQYF
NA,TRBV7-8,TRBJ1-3,TGTGCCAGCAGCTTAATGGACACGAGCTCTGGAAACACCATATATTTT,CASSLMDTSSGNTIYF
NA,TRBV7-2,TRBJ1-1,TGTGCCAGCAGCTTAAGCCCAACCCCCGGAACTGAAGCTTTCTTT,CASSLSPTPGTEAFF